Sequencing of this TCR beta chain was carried out in a study of chemoradiotherapy in HPV16-positive cancers. Study in general: Functional T-cell assays on a couple of HPV16-positive patients' cells defined candidate HPV-specific clones and common TCR motifs.

Clones were read by immunoSEQ multiplex PCR, and TCRdb kept only the in-frame ones, dropping some. Altogether thousands of clones are present, roughly 76% being singletons, with the ten largest covering around 8.5%. Study-level findings and limits: Candidate HPV-specific clones and E7-related TCR motifs grew in tumor during treatment. HPV-responsive T-cell expansion during chemoradiotherapy was linked to improved recurrence-free survival in HPV16-positive patients.

A word on this clone: Its specificity is unknown.

Germline assignment: CDR1 SGDLS and CDR2 YYNGEE. With 4 bases removed from V and 3 bases from J, the gap between germline ends came to 19 bases. The CDR3 is made up of 16 amino acids. The TCR comes from a human donor with HPV-associated anogenital cancer. V is TRBV9 and J is TRBJ1-1; D is ambiguous. The sample was collected from a patient who underwent chemoradiotherapy. The CDR3 spells CASSPRSVWLDTEAFF. The CDR3 coding sequence is TGTGCCAGCAGCCCCCGGAGCGTTTGGTTGGACACTGAAGCTTTCTTT.